This TCR beta chain was recovered during a study of human T cells and chemical hapten exposure. There are a few counts of this clonotype. Germline V CDR1 and CDR2: SEHNR, FQNEAQ (reference sequence). J lost 0 bases, V lost 3 bases, and 6 bases had no gene match. The CDR3 has 16 amino acids. TCRdb reanalysed the 5' RACE reads using MiXCR and keeps one entry per CDR3 protein. The top ten clones hold 2.5% to 3% of a sample with 95,000 to 120,000 distinct CDR3 sequences, more than 15% of them seen once. The starting material, unfractionated whole blood, was used for total RNA extraction. The J gene is TRBJ2-3, the V gene TRBV7-9; TRBD2 aligns across 7 bases. The TCR originated in a human donor in good health. CDR3 nucleotide sequence: TGTGCCAGCAGCTTCGTAGCGGGTCTTAGCACAGATACGCAGTATTTT. Protein product: CASSFVAGLSTDTQYF.